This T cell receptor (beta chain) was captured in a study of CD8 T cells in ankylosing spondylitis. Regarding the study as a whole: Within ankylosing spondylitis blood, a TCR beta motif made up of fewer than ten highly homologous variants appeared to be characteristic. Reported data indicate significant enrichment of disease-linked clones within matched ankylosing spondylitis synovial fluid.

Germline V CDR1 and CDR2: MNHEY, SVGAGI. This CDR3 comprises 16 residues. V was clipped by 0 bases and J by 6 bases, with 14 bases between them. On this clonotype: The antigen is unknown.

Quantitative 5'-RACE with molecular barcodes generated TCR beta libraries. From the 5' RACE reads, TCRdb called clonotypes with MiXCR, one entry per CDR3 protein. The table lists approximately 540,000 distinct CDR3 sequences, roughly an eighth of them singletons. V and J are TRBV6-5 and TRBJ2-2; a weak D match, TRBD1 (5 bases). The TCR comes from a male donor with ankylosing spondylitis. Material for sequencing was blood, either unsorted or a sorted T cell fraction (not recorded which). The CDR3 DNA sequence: TGTGCCAGCAGTTACTCGATAAAGGGGTCCCCCGGGGAGCTGTTTTTT. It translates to CASSYSIKGSPGELFF.